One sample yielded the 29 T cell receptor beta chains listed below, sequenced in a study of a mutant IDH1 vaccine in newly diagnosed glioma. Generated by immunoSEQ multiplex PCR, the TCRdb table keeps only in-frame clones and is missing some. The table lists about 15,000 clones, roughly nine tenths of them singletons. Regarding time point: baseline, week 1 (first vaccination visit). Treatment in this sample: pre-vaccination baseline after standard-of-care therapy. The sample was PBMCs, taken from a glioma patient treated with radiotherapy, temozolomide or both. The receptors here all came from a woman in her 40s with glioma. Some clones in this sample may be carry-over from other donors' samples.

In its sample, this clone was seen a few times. In DNA form, the CDR3 reads TGTGCCAGCAGTTTGGGCATGGAGACAGATACGCAGTATTTT. Its translation is CASSLGMETDTQYF. The rearrangement links TRBV6-1 to TRBJ2-3, with D unclear. V lost 5 bases, J lost 3 bases, and 12 bases lay in between. Germline V lookup: CDR1 MNHNS, CDR2 SASEGT. The CDR3 covers 14 residues.

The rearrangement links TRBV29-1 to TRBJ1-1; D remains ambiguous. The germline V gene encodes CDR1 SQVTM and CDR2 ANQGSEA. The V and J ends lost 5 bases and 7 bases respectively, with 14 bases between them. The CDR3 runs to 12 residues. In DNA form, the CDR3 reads TGCAGCGTTTCCCGGGAAGCCCGTGAAGCTTTCTTT. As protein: CSVSREAREAFF.

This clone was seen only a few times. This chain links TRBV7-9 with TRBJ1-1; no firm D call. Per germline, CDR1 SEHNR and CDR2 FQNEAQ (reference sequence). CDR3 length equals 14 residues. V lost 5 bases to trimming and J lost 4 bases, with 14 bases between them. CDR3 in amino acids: CASSPVGGLTEAFF. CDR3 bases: TGTGCCAGCAGCCCCGTAGGCGGTCTCACTGAAGCTTTCTTT.

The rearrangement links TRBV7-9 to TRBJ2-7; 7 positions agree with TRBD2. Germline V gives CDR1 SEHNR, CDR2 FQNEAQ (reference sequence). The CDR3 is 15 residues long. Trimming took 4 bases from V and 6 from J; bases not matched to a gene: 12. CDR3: CASSWGEGRFFEQYF. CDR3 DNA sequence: TGTGCCAGCAGCTGGGGGGAGGGCCGCTTTTTCGAGCAGTACTTC.

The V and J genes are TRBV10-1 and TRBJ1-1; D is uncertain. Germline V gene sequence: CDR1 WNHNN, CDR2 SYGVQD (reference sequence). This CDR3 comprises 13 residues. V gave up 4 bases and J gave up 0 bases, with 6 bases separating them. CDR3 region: CASSVHVNTEAFF. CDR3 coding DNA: TGCGCCAGCAGTGTTCATGTGAACACTGAAGCTTTCTTT.

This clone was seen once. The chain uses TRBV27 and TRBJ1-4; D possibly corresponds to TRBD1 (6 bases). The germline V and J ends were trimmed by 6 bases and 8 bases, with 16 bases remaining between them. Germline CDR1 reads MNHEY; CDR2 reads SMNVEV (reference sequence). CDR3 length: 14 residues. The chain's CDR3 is CASRRGPRGEKLFF. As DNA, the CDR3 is TGTGCCAGCAGGAGGGGACCGAGGGGGGAAAAACTGTTTTTT.

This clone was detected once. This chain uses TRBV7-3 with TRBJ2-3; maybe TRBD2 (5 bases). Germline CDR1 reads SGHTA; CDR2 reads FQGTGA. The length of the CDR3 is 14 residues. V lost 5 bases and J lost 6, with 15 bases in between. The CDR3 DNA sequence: TGTGCCAGCAGCCCTAACTCGGGGTCGGATACGCAGTATTTT. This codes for CASSPNSGSDTQYF.

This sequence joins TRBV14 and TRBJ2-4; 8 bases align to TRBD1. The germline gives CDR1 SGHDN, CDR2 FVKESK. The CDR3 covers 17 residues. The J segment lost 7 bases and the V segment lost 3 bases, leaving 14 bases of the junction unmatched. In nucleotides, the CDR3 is TGTGCCAGCAGCCATACCAGCCACACCGGGACAGGCAACATTCAGTACTTC. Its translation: CASSHTSHTGTGNIQYF.

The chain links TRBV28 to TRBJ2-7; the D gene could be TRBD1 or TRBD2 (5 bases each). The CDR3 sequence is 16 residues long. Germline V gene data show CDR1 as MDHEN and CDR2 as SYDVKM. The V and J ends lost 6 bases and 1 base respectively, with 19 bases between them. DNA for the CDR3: TGTGCCAGCAGACCTACTCGGGGCTATGGGTCCTACGAGCAGTACTTC. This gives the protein CASRPTRGYGSYEQYF.

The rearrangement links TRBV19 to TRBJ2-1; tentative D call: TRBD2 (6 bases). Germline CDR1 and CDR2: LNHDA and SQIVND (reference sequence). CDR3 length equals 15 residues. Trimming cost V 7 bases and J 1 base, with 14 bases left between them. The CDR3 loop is CASTVEGSSYNEQFF. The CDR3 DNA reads TGTGCCAGTACTGTGGAGGGGTCGTCCTACAATGAGCAGTTCTTC.

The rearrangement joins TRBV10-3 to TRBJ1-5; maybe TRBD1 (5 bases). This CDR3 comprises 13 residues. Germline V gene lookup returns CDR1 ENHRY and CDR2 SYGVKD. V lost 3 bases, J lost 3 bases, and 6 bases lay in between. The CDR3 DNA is TGTGCCATCAGTGACAGGGCCAATCAGCCCCAGCATTTT. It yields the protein CAISDRANQPQHF.

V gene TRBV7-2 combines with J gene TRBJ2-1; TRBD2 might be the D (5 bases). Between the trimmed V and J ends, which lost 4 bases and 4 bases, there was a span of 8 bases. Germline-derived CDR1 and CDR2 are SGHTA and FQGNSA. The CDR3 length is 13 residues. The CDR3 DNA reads TGTGCCAGCAGCTCACCGGGGTACAATGAGCAGTTCTTC. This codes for CASSSPGYNEQFF.

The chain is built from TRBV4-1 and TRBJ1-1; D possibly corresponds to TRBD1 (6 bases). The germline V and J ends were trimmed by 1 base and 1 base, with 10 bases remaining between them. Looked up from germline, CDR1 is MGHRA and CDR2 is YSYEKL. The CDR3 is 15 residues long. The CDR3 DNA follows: TGCGCCAGCAGCCAAGGGGGGGCAAGGAACACTGAAGCTTTCTTT. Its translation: CASSQGGARNTEAFF.

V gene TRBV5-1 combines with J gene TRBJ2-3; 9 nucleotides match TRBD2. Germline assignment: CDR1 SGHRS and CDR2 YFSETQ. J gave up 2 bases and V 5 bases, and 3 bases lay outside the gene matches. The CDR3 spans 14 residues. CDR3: CASRTSGYTDTQYF. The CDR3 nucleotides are TGCGCCAGCAGAACTAGCGGGTACACAGATACGCAGTATTTT. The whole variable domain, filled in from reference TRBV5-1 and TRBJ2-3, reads KAGVTQTPRYLIKTRGQQVTLSCSPISGHRSVSWYQQTPGQGLQFLFEYFSETQRNKGNFPGRFSGRQFSNSRSEMNVSTLELGDSALYLCASRTSGYTDTQYFGPGTRLTVL.

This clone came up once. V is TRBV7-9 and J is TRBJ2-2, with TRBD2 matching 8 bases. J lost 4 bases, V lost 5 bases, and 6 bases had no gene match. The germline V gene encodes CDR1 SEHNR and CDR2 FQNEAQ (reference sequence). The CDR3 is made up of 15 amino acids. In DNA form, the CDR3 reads TGTGCCAGCAGCCTCGCGGGGGGAGGCACCGGGGAGCTGTTTTTT. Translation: CASSLAGGGTGELFF.

The CDR3 reads CASSPVGRGYNSPLHF. In DNA, the CDR3 is TGTGCCAGCTCACCGGTCGGGCGGGGCTATAATTCACCCCTCCACTTT. The chain carries TRBV18 and TRBJ1-6; D remains unclear. The V and J ends lost 3 bases and 3 bases respectively, with 12 bases between them. This CDR3 is 16 amino acids long. The V gene's germline CDR1 is KGHSH and CDR2 LQKENI. The entire variable domain, with the rest obtained from reference TRBV18 and TRBJ1-6, is as follows: NAGVMQNPRHLVRRRGQEARLRCSPMKGHSHVYWYRQLPEEGLKFMVYLQKENIIDESGMPKERFSAEFPKEGPSILRIQQVVRGDSAAYFCASSPVGRGYNSPLHFGNGTRLTVT.

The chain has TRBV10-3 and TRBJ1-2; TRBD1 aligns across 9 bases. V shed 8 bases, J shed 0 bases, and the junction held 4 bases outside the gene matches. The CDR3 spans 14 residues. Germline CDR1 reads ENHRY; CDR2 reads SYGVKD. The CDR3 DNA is TGTGCCATCGGGACAGGGCCCTCTAACTATGGCTACACCTTC. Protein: CAIGTGPSNYGYTF.

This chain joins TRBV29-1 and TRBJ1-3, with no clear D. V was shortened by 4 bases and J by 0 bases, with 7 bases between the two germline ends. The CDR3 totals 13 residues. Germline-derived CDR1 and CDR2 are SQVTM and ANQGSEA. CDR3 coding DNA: TGCAGCGTTGGAACAGCCTCTGGAAACACCATATATTTT. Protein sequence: CSVGTASGNTIYF.

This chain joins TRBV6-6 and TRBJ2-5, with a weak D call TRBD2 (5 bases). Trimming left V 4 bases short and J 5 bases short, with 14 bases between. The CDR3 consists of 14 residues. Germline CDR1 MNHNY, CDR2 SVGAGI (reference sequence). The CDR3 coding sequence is TGTGCCAGCAGTTCTCCGGCGGCGGGTGAGACCCAGTACTTC. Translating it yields CASSSPAAGETQYF.

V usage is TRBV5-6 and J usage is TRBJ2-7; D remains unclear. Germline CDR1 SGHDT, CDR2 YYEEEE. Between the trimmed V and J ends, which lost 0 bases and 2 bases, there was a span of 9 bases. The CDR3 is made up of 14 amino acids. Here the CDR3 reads CASSLGAVPYEQYF. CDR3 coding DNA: TGTGCCAGCAGCTTGGGCGCAGTCCCCTACGAGCAGTACTTC.

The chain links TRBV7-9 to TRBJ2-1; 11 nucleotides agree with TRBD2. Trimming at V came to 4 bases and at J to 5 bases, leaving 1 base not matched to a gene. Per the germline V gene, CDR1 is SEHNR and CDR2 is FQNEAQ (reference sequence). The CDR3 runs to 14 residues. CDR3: CASSSTSGDNEQFF. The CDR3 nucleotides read TGTGCCAGCAGCTCGACTAGCGGGGACAATGAGCAGTTCTTC.

The CDR3 loop reads CASRLDPMDTEAFF. The CDR3, as DNA: TGTGCCAGCAGGTTAGACCCGATGGACACTGAAGCTTTCTTT. This sequence joins TRBV28 and TRBJ1-1; D unclear. Trimming removed 6 bases from V and 3 bases from J, with 14 bases in between. Germline CDR1 and CDR2: MDHEN and SYDVKM. The CDR3 length is 14 residues.

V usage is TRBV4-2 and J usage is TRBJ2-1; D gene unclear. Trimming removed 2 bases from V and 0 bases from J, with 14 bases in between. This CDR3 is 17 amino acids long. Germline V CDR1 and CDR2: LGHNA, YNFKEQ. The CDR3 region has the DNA TGTGCCAGCAGCCAACGATTTAATCCAAACTCCTACAATGAGCAGTTCTTC. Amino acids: CASSQRFNPNSYNEQFF.

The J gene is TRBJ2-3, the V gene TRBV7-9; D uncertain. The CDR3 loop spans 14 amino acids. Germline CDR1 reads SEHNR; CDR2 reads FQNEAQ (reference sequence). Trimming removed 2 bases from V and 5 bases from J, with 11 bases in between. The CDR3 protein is CASSLLRSGDTQYF. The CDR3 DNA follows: TGTGCCAGCAGCTTACTACGATCAGGAGATACGCAGTATTTT.

In nucleotides, the CDR3 is TGTGCCTGGAGTTCAGGCAGGGACAATCAGCCCCAGCATTTT. This translates into CAWSSGRDNQPQHF. The J gene is TRBJ1-5, the V gene TRBV30; D possibly corresponds to TRBD1 (5 bases). Per the germline V gene, CDR1 is GTSNPN and CDR2 is SVGIG (reference sequence). With 2 bases removed from V and 3 bases from J, the gap between germline ends came to 11 bases. The CDR3 is made up of 14 amino acids.

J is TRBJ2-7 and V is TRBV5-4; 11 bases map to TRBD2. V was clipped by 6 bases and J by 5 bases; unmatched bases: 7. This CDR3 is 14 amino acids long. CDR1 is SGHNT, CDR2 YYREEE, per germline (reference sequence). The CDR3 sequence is CASTVAGGPHEQYF. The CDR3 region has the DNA TGTGCCAGCACCGTAGCGGGAGGGCCGCACGAGCAGTACTTC. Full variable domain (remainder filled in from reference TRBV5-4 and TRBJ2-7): ETGVTQSPTHLIKTRGQQVTLRCSSQSGHNTVSWYQQALGQGPQFIFQYYREEENGRGNFPPRFSGLQFPNYSSELNVNALELDDSALYLCASTVAGGPHEQYFGPGTRLTVT.

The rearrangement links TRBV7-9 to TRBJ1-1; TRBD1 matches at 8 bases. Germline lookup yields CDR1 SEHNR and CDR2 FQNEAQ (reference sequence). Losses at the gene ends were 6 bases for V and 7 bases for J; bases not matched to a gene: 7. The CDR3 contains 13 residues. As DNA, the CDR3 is TGTGCCAGCAGTCGGACAGGGCCGATTGAAGCTTTCTTT. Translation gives CASSRTGPIEAFF.

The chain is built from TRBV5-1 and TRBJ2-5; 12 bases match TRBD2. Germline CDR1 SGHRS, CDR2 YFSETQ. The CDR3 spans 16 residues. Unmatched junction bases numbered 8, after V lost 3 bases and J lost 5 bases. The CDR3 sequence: CASSWGPSGGAETQYF. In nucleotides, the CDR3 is TGCGCCAGCAGCTGGGGACCTAGCGGGGGGGCGGAGACCCAGTACTTC.

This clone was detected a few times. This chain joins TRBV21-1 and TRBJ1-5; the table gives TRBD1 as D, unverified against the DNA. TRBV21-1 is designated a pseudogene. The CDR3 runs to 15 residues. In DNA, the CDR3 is TGTGCCAGCAGCAGACCGGGACAGGCTAATCAGCCCCAGCATTTT. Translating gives CASSRPGQANQPQHF.